This entry lists 2 T cell receptor beta chains sequenced from one sample in a study of T cells after yellow fever vaccination. One entry per CDR3 protein results from TCRdb running MiXCR on the 5' RACE reads. This table holds under 700,000 distinct CDR3 sequences, less than 20% found once. Sequencing used PBMCs, obtained 4 to 6 days after the first yellow fever vaccination. These receptors were obtained from a man aged 18 to 29 who received the YFV17D yellow fever vaccine.

Only a few counts were recorded for this clonotype. The chain links TRBV20-1 to TRBJ2-5; 8 bases are a match to TRBD1. The CDR3 loop spans 11 amino acids. Germline CDR1 reads DFQATT; CDR2 reads SNEGSKA (reference sequence). J gave up 10 bases and V 5 bases, and 6 bases lay outside the gene matches. CDR3 sequence reads: CSARTGLVQYF. The DNA of the CDR3 is TGCAGTGCTCGGACAGGGTTGGTCCAGTACTTC.

This clonotype was seen a handful of times. The CDR3 DNA is TGTGCCAGTAGTATCAGGGACACTGAAGCTTTCTTT. Amino acid sequence: CASSIRDTEAFF. The rearrangement joins TRBV19 to TRBJ1-1; tentative D call: TRBD1 (5 bases). Looked up from germline, CDR1 is LNHDA and CDR2 is SQIVND (reference sequence). Trimming shortened V by 3 bases and J by 3 bases, and 5 bases separated the two germline ends. The CDR3 has 12 residues.